The clone carrying this T cell receptor (beta chain) was observed a handful of times. The sample originates from a study of blood T cell repertoires in COVID-19. The wider study: T cells, B-cell-depleted T cells, or PBMCs supplied cDNA or gDNA.

In the authors' workflow: Reference gene primer amplification gave estimated nucleated cell counts. Produced via immunoSEQ multiplex PCR; TCRdb's table is partial and in-frame only. Clone size and the V and J calls come from that table; the DNA yielded D and trimming. Here the sample spans around 130,000 clones, 75% to 90% being singletons. Trimming at V came to 2 bases and at J to 14 bases, leaving 14 bases not matched to a gene. This CDR3 contains 14 residues. CDR1 and CDR2 from the germline V gene are MNHEY and SVGEGT. This receptor was obtained from a man in his forties or fifties with active or convalescent COVID-19. The J gene is TRBJ1-2, the V gene TRBV6-2 or TRBV6-3, with TRBD1 matching 7 bases. Specimen: peripheral blood. This CDR3 reads CASSYEDRTMAKTF. CDR3 sequence (DNA): TGTGCCAGCAGTTACGAGGACAGGACGATGGCTAAGACCTTC.